This T cell receptor beta chain was found in a study of shared clonotypes between healthy human individuals. The ends were cut back, 4 bases at V and 1 base at J, with 9 bases in the middle. Germline values: CDR1 SGHRS, CDR2 YFSETQ. This CDR3 is built from 14 residues. About 30,000 T cell genomes, or approximately 0.3 ug DNA, went into unsorted PBMC replicate PCRs. The method was immunoSEQ multiplex PCR; TCRdb's version includes in-frame clones alone and lacks a portion of them. The data show some 470,000 clones, with roughly four fifths seen just once and 10% to 15% held by the top ten. Concerning this clone itself: A much larger clone is a single base away; this may be a read error. Other DNA sequences in the same sample also yield this CDR3.

This chain links TRBV5-1 with TRBJ1-3, with a possible D match to TRBD1 (5 bases). The material sequenced was PBMCs. The sequence was collected from a woman between 40 and 55 years old in good health. Some clones in this sample may be carry-over from other donors' samples. The CDR3 sequence is CASSPQGSGNTIYF. CDR3 coding DNA: TGCGCCAGCAGCCCCCAGGGTTCTGGAAACACCATATATTTT.